Below, one TCR beta chain is given with its context. This sample was taken from a study of technical replicates of blood from a few donors. Method: immunoSEQ multiplex PCR; TCRdb's copy keeps in-frame clones and lacks some. Of about 83,000 clones in the sample, 90% to 95% were seen once. The CDR3 totals 14 residues. Trimming removed 2 bases from V and 4 bases from J; junction bases left unmatched: 4. The V gene's germline CDR1 is MDHEN and CDR2 SYDVKM. The V gene is TRBV28, the J gene TRBJ2-5, with TRBD2 identical over 7 bases. Sequencing was carried out using T cells isolated from PBMCs. The clonotype comes from a human donor in good health. For the CDR3, the DNA is TGTGCCAGCAGTTTAGGGCGGGAGCTAGAGACCCAGTACTTC. It codes for CASSLGRELETQYF.